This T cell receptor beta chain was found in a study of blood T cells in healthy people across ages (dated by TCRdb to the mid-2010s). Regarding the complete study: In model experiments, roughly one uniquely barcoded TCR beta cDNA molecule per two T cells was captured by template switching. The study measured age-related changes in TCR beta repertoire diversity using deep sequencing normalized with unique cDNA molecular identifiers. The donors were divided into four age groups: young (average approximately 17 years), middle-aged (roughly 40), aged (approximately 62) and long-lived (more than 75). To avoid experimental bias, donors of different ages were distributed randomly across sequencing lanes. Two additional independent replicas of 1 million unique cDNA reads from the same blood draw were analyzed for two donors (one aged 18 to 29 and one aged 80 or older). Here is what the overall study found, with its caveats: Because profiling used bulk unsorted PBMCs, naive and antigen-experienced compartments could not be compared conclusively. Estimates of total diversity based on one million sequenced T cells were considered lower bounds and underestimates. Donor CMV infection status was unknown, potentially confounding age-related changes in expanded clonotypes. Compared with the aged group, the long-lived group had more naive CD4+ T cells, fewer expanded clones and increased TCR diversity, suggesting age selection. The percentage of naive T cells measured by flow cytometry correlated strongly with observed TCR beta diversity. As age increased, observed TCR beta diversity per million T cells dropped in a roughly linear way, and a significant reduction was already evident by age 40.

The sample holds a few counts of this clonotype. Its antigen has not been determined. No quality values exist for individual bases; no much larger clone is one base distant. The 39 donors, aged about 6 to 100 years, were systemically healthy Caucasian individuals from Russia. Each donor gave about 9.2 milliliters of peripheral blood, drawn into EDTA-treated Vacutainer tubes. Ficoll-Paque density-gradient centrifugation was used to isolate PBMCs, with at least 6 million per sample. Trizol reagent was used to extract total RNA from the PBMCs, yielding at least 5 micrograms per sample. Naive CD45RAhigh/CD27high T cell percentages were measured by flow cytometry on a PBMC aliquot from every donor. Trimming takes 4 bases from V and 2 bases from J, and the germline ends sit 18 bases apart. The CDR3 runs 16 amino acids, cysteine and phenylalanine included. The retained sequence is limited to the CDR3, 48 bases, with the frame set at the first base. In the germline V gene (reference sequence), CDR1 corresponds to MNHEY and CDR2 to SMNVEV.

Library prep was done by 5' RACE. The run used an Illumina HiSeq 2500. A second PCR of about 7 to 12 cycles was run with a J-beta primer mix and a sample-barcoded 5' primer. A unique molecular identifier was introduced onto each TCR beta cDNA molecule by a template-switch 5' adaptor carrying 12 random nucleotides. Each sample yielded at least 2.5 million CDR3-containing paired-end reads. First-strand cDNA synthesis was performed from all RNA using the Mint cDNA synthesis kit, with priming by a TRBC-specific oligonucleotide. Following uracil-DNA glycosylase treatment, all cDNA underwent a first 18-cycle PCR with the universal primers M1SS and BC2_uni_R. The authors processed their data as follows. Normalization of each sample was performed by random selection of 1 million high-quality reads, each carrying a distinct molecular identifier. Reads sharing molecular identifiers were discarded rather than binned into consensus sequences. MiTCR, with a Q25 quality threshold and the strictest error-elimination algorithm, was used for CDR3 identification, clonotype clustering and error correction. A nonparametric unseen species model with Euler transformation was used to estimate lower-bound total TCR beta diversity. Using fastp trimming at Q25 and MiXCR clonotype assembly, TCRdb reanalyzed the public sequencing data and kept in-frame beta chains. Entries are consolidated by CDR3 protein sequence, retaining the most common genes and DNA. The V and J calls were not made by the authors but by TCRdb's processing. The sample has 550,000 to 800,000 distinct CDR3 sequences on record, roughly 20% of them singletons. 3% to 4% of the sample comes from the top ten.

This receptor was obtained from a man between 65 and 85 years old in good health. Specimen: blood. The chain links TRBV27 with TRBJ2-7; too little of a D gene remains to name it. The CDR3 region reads CASSSWRGVSAYEQYF. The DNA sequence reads TGTGCCAGCAGTTCGTGGAGAGGAGTCAGCGCCTACGAGCAGTACTTC.